The clone carrying this T cell receptor (beta chain) is termed medium-sized. What it binds is not known. The TRBV12-4/TRBJ1-2 clonotypes were amplified using barcode primers with ligated adaptors. TCRdb reprocessed the multiplex PCR reads via MiXCR and lists one record per CDR3 protein. The sample lists some 410 distinct CDR3 sequences; more than 30% were seen once. Cells sorted as Tregs were CD4+, CD25+ and CD127-/low. Findings and limits, study-wide: Under 2.3% of tumor Treg sequences matched blood Tregs or memory cells.

CDR3 length equals 13 residues. V gave up 3 bases and J gave up 2 bases, with 7 bases separating them. Sequencing used tumor-infiltrating Tregs sorted from the breast tumor. The sequence was collected from a female donor with breast cancer. The gene calls are TRBV12-3 or TRBV12-4 and TRBJ1-2; the D is unclear. CDR3: CASSFVGNYGYTF. CDR3 DNA: TGTGCCAGCAGTTTTGTGGGAAACTATGGCTACACCTTC.